This record looks at one T cell receptor beta chain sequence and its context. Profiled with immunoSEQ multiplex PCR; TCRdb holds only in-frame clones, not every one. The top ten clones hold roughly 4.3% of a sample with about 130,000 clones, around 88% of them seen once. The data stem from a study of blood T cell repertoires in COVID-19. Seattle's cohort entered during active infection and was followed longitudinally. Material: peripheral blood. The TCR comes from a man aged 55-75 years with COVID-19, enrolled during active disease.

CDR3 nucleotide sequence: TGTGCCAGCAGCTTGGACGACAGGGCCAATGAAAAACTGTTTTTT. This sequence encodes CASSLDDRANEKLFF. This chain uses TRBV5-4 with TRBJ1-4, with 7 nucleotides matching TRBD1. The CDR3 has 15 residues. CDR1 and CDR2 from the germline V gene are SGHNT and YYREEE (reference sequence). V was clipped by 0 bases and J by 5 bases; unmatched bases: 4.